The 10 T cell receptor beta chains below all came from one sample that was sequenced in a study of regulatory T cells in long-lasting Graves disease. Building of the TCR beta libraries involved iRepertoire HTBI primers and Arm-PCR of CDR3 regions. MiXCR, run by TCRdb on the multiplex PCR reads, gives a single entry per CDR3 protein. The sample lists a few hundred thousand distinct CDR3 sequences, 20% to 30% occurring once. Time point here: persistent/refractory GD, antithyroid drugs over 5 years with positive TRAb. With RNA extracted from PBMCs as input, the TCR library was made. Material: peripheral blood mononuclear cells (PBMCs), obtained when the disease was refractory, from a patient treated with antithyroid drugs. All receptors derive from a female donor with Graves disease.

The chain is built from TRBV19 and TRBJ2-1; 9 positions match TRBD2. Germline CDR1 LNHDA, CDR2 SQIVND (reference sequence). The CDR3 covers 14 residues. V trimming: 3 bases; J trimming: 5 bases; junction bases outside the gene matches: 2. CDR3: CASSISGRHNEQFF. CDR3 nucleotides: TGTGCCAGTAGTATTAGCGGGAGACACAATGAGCAGTTCTTC.

This chain uses TRBV20-1 with TRBJ2-5, with TRBD1 matching 9 bases. Per germline, CDR1 DFQATT and CDR2 SNEGSKA (reference sequence). V shed 5 bases and J 6 bases; nucleotides not matched to a gene: 10. CDR3 size: 14 residues. CDR3 bases: TGCAGTGCTCCGGCCGGGACAGGGCAGCAGACCCAGTACTTC. The encoded protein is CSAPAGTGQQTQYF.

The chain links TRBV30 to TRBJ1-1, with D perhaps TRBD1 (5 bases). In germline, CDR1 is GTSNPN, CDR2 SVGIG (reference sequence). CDR3 size: 12 residues. V lost 4 bases to trimming and J lost 7 bases, with 13 bases between them. In DNA, the CDR3 is TGTGCCTGGACGGGGGGGTGGAGTGAAGCTTTCTTT. Translation: CAWTGGWSEAFF.

This rearrangement joins TRBV2 to TRBJ2-3, with D perhaps TRBD2 (6 bases). Germline V CDR1 and CDR2: SNHLY, FYNNEI. This CDR3 spans 15 amino acids. V lost 0 bases to trimming and J lost 1 base, with 8 bases between them. The chain's CDR3 is CASSEAGGRTDTQYF. CDR3 DNA: TGTGCCAGCAGTGAAGCGGGAGGACGCACAGATACGCAGTATTTT.

The rearrangement links TRBV29-1 to TRBJ1-2; D is possibly TRBD1 (5 bases). Trimming left V 6 bases short and J 5 bases short, with 16 bases between. The germline V gene has CDR1 SQVTM and CDR2 ANQGSEA. The CDR3 has 13 amino acids. CDR3 in amino acids: CSVLGTSEYGYTF. CDR3 sequence (DNA): TGCAGCGTACTCGGGACTAGCGAATATGGCTACACCTTC.

This clonotype was counted between two and nine times. This chain links TRBV11-2 with TRBJ2-7; TRBD2 might be the D (6 bases). CDR1 and CDR2 from the germline V gene are SGHAT and FQNNGV. V lost 3 bases to trimming and J lost 6 bases, with 33 bases between them. The CDR3 is 20 amino acids. The CDR3 coding sequence is TGTGCCAGCAGCTTTGGGTGGGGATATAGCGGCGGGGACTCCGACAGCGAGCAGTACTTC. Protein: CASSFGWGYSGGDSDSEQYF.

As for this clonotype: A far larger clone differs by one base, so this is likely a read error. The genes are TRBV28 and TRBJ2-5, with D unclear. CDR1 and CDR2 (germline): MDHEN, SYDVKM. The CDR3 runs to 11 residues. CDR3 bases: TGTGCCAGCAGCCAAGGAGAGGCCCAGTACTTC. Protein product: CASSQGEAQYF.

In its sample, this clonotype was seen many times. The rearrangement joins TRBV12-3 or TRBV12-4 to TRBJ2-5; D gene unclear. Between the trimmed V and J ends, which lost 5 bases and 3 bases, there was a span of 16 bases. The CDR3 runs 15 residues. The CDR3 DNA reads TGTGCCAGCAGTCCCGAACGGAGACACAAAGAGACCCAGTACTTC. This codes for CASSPERRHKETQYF.

This clonotype has at least ten counts. This rearrangement joins TRBV29-1 to TRBJ2-7; no clear D gene. Trimming removed 0 bases from V and 7 bases from J, with 13 bases in between. The CDR3 spans 13 residues. Germline V gene sequence: CDR1 SQVTM, CDR2 ANQGSEA. The CDR3 protein is CSVEEFRHQEQYF. DNA of the CDR3: TGCAGCGTTGAAGAATTTAGGCACCAAGAGCAGTACTTC.

This clonotype was counted ten times or more. V is TRBV24-1 and J is TRBJ2-2; the D is unclear. The CDR3 length is 15 residues. The V gene's germline CDR1 is KGHDR and CDR2 SFDVKD. Between the trimmed V and J ends, which lost 5 bases and 3 bases, there was a span of 12 bases. The CDR3 bases are TGTGCCACCAGTGGTCCCCAGTTAGACACCGGGGAGCTGTTTTTT. It codes for CATSGPQLDTGELFF.